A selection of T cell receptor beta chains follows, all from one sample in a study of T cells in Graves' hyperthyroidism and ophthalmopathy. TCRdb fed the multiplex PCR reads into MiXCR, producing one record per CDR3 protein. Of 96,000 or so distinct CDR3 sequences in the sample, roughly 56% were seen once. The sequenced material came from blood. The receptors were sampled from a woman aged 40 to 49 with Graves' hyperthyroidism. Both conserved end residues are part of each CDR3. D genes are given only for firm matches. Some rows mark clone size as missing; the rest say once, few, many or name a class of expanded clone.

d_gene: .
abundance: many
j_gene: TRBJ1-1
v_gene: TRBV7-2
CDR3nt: TGTGCCAGCAGCCAAGTGAACCAGGGTTCAGCTTTCTTT
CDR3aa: CASSQVNQGSAFF

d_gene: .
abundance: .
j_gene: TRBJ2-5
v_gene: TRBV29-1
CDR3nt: TGCAGCAGTTTCCCCCCGACAGCCCACCAAGGGGCCCAGTACTTC
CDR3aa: CSSFPPTAHQGAQYF

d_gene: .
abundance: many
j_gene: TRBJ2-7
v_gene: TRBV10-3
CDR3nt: TGTGCCATCAGTGAGTCGGGACGGAGCAGTGCCTACGAGCAGTACTTC
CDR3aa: CAISESGRSSAYEQYF

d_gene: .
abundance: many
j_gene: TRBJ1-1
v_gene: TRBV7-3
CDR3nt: TGTGCCAGCAGCTTTAAAGGGGGCACTGAAGCTTTCTTT
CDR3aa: CASSFKGGTEAFF

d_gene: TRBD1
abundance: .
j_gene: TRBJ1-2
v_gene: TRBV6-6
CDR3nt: TGTGCCAGCAGTTACTCGGGACAGGGCTATGGCTGCACCTTC
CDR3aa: CASSYSGQGYGCTF

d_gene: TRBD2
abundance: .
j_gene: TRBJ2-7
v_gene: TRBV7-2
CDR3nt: TGTGCCAGCAGCTTAGTTCCTAGCGGGAGGGCCAGAGAGCAGTACTTC
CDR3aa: CASSLVPSGRAREQYF

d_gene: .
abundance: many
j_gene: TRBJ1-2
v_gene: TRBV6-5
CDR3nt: TGTGCCAGCAGTGAAACAGTCTATGGCTACACCTTC
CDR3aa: CASSETVYGYTF

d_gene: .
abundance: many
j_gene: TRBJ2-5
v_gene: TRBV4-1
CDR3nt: TGCGCCAGCAGCCAACCCCCGGGACCTGCCCGGGGGACCCAGTACTTC
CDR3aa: CASSQPPGPARGTQYF

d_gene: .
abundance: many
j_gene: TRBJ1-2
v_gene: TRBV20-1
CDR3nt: TGCAGTGCTCCGGTACAGGGTGTATATGGCTACACCTTC
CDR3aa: CSAPVQGVYGYTF

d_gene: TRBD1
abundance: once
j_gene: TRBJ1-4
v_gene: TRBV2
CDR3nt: TGTGCCAGCAGTTCCCCCCGGGACAGGGAGGAAAAACTGTTTTTT
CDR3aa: CASSSPRDREEKLFF

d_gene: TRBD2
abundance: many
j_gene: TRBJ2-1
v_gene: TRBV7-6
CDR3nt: TGTGCCAGCAGCTTAATATCGGAGGGAGGGTACAATGAGCAGTTCTTC
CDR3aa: CASSLISEGGYNEQFF

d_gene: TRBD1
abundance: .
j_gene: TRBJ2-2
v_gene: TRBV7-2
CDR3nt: TGTGCCAGCAGCCCCCGAACAGGGGACACCGGGGAGCTGTTTTTT
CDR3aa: CASSPRTGDTGELFF

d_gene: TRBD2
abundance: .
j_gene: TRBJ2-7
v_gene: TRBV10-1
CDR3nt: TGTGCCAGCAGCCGCCTGGGGGGGGACGCCTCCTACGAGCAGTACTTC
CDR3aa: CASSRLGGDASYEQYF

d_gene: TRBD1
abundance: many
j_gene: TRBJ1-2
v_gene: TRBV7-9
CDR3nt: TGTGCCAGCAGCCCCCCGGCAGGGGGCTATGGCTACACCTTC
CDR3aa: CASSPPAGGYGYTF

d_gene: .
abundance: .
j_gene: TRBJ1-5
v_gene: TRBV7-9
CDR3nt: TGCGCCAGCAGCCAAGATGATCGGGGGAGGCAGCCCCAGCATTTT
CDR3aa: CASSQDDRGRQPQHF

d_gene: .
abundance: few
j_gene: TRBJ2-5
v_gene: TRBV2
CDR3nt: TGTGCCAGCAGCGTTGAACGTGTGGTGTATGAGACCCAGTACTTC
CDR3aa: CASSVERVVYETQYF

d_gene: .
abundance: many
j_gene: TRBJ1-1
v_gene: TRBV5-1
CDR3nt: TGCGCCAGCAGCTGGGCGACACTGAACACTGAAGCTTTCTTT
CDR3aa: CASSWATLNTEAFF

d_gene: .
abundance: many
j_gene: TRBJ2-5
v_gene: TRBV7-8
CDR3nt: TGTGCCAGCAGCTCCCGCCGGGTAGGGAGGGGGGAGACCCAGTACTTC
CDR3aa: CASSSRRVGRGETQYF

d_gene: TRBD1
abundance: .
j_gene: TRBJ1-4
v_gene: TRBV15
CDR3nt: TGTGCCACCAGCCTCGACAGGGGGTGGAGGGGAAAACTGTTTTTT
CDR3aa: CATSLDRGWRGKLFF

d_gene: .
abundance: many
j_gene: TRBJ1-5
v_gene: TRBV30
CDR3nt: TGTGCCTGGAGTCCAGTAGGGATCAATCAGCCCCAGCATTTT
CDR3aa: CAWSPVGINQPQHF

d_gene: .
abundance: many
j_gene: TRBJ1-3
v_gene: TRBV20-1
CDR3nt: TGCAGTGCCGCCCCACCGAGCTCTGGAAACACCATATATTTT
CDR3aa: CSAAPPSSGNTIYF

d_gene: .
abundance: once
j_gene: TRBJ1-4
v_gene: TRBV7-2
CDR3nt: .
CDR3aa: CASSLVFRGEQYFGPTNEKLFF

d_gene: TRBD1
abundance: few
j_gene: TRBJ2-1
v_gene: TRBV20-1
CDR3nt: TGCAGTCCCCGCAGAGGAACAGGGGGCGCGGATGAGCAGTTCTTC
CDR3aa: CSPRRGTGGADEQFF

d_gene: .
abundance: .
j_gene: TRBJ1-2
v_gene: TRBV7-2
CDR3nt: TGTGCCAGCAGCTTAACGGGGACGGTGAACACCTTC
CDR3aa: CASSLTGTVNTF

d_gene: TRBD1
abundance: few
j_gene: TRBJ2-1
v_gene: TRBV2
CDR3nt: TGTGCCAGCAGTGTCGGGACAGGGAACCATGAGCAGTTCTTC
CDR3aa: CASSVGTGNHEQFF

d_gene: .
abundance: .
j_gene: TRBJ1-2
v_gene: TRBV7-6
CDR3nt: TGTGCCAGCAGCTTTGACCCGGCAGACGGCTACACCTTC
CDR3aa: CASSFDPADGYTF

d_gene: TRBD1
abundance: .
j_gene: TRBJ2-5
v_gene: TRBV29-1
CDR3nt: TGCAGCGTTGACAGGGGCACAGGGGTCCGGGGGACCCAGTACTTC
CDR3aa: CSVDRGTGVRGTQYF

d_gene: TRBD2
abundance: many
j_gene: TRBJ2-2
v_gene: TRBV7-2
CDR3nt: TGTGCCAGCAGCCCCATAGCGGGAGTAATCGGGGAGCTGTTTTTT
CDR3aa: CASSPIAGVIGELFF

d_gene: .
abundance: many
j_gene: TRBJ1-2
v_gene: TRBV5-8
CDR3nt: TGTGCCAGCAGCGACCCAGGGACAACCTATGGCTACACCTTC
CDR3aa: CASSDPGTTYGYTF

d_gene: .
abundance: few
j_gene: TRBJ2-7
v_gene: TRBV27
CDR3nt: TGTGCCAGCCGTCCGGGTCACTCCTACGAGCAGTACTTC
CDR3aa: CASRPGHSYEQYF

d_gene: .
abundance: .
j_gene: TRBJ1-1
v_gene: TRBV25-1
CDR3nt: TGTGCTAGCGGAGGAGTTCAGACCCTGAACACTGAAGCTTTCTTT
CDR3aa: CASGGVQTLNTEAFF

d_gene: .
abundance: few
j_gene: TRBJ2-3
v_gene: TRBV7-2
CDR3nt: TGTGCCAGCAGCTTCCAACTCTATCGCAAAGATACGCAGTATTTT
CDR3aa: CASSFQLYRKDTQYF

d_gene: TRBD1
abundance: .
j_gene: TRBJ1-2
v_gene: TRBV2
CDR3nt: TGTGCCAGCAGTGGGTCAGCCGGGACAGGGGTACTGCGCTATGGCTACACCTTC
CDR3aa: CASSGSAGTGVLRYGYTF

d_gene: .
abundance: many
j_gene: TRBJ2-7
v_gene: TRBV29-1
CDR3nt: TGCAGCGTTCGATTTTTAGTGACACACGGGTCCTACGAGCAGTACTTC
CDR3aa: CSVRFLVTHGSYEQYF

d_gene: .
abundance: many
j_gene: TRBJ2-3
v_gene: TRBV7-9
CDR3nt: TGTGCCAGCAGCTCCCGCGTGGATACGCAGTATTTT
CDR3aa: CASSSRVDTQYF

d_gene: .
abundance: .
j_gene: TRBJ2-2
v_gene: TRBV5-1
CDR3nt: TGCGCCAGCAGCTTGGTTCGGGAGAGGGATCACCGGGGAGCTGTTTTT
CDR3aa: CASSLVRERDHRGAVF

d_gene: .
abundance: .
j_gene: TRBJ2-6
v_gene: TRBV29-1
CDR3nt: TGCAGCGTTGCGGCGGCCAACGTCCTGACTTTC
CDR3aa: CSVAAANVLTF

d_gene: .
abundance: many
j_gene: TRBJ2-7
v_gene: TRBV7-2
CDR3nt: TGTGCCAGCAGCTTCTCGGGCGAGCAGTACTTC
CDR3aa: CASSFSGEQYF

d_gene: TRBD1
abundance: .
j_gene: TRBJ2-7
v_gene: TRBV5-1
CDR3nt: TGCGCCAGCAGCTTGGGGACAGGGGATAACAACGAGCAGTACTTC
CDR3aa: CASSLGTGDNNEQYF

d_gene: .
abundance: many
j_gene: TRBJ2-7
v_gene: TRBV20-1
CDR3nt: TGCAGTAGGGGGATTAACTCCTACGAGCAGTACTTC
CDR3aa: CSRGINSYEQYF

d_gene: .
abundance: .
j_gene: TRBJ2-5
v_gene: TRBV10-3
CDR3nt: TGTGCCATCAGTGCCGGGGCAAGGGAGACCCAGTACTTC
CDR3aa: CAISAGARETQYF

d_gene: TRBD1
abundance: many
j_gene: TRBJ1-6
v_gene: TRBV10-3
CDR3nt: TGTGCCTCCGCCCGGGACAGGGTCTATTCACCCCTCCACTTT
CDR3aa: CASARDRVYSPLHF

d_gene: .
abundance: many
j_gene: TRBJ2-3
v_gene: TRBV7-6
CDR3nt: TGTGCCAGCAGCTTAGAGGATACGCAGTATTTT
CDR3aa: CASSLEDTQYF